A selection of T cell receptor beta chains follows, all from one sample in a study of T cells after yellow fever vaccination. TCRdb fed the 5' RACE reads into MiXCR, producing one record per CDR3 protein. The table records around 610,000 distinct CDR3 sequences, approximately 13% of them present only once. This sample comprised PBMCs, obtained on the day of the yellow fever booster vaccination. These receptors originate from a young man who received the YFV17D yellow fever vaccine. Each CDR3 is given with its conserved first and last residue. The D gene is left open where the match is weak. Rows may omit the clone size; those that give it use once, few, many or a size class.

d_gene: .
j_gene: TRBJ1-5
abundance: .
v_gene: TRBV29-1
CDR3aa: CSVAGQPQHF
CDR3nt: TGCAGCGTTGCCGGTCAGCCCCAGCATTTT

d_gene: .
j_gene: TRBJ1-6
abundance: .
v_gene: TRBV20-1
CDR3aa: CSVCRLGYNSPLHF
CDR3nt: TGCAGCGTCTGTCGGTTAGGGTATAATTCACCCCTCCACTTT

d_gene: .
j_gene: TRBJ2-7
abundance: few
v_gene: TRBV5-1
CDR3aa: CASSWGNNEQYF
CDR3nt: TGCGCCAGCAGCTGGGGAAACAACGAGCAGTACTTC

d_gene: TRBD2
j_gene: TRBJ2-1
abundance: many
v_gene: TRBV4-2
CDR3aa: CASSQDTSGRDEQFF
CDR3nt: TGTGCCAGCAGCCAAGATACTAGCGGGAGGGATGAGCAGTTCTTC

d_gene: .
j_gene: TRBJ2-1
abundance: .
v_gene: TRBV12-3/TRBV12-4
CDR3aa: CASSFGQLGQFF
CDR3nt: TGTGCCAGCAGTTTTGGACAGCTCGGGCAGTTCTTC

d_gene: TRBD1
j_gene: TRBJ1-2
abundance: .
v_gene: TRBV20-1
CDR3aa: CSAIQGAGGYTF
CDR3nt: TGCAGTGCCATACAGGGGGCTGGAGGCTACACCTTC

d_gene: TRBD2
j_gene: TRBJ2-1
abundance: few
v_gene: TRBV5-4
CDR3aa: CASSFPSGRDHEQFF
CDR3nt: TGTGCCAGCAGCTTCCCTAGCGGGAGGGACCATGAGCAGTTCTTC

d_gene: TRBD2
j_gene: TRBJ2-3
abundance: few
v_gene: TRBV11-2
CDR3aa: CASSLNPPAGSGLITDTQYF
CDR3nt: TGTGCCAGCAGCTTAAATCCGCCAGCGGGAAGTGGCCTAATCACAGATACGCAGTATTTT

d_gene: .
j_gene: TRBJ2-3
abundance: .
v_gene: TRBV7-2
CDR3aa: CASSARGGGDTDTQYF
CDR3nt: TGTGCCAGCAGCGCGAGGGGGGGCGGAGACACAGATACGCAGTATTTT

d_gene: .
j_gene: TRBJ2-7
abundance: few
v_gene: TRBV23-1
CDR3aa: CASSRGEDEREQYF
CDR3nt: TGCGCCAGCAGTCGTGGCGAGGATGAGCGGGAGCAGTACTTC

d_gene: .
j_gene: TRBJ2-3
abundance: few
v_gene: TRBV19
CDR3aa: CASSPTFTGDTQYF
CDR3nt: TGTGCCAGTAGTCCGACCTTTACCGGAGATACGCAGTATTTT

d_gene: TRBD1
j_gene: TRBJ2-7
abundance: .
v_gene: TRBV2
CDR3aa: CASRADRGPYEQYF
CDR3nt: TGTGCCAGCAGGGCGGACAGGGGGCCCTACGAGCAGTACTTC

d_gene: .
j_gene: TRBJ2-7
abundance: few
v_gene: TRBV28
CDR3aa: CASRRRAYEQYF
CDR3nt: TGTGCCAGCCGACGCCGTGCCTACGAGCAGTACTTC

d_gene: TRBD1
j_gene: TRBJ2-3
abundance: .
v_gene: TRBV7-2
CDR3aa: CASSQPGQGVTDTQYF
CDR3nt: TGTGCCAGCAGCCAACCGGGACAGGGGGTTACAGATACGCAGTATTTT

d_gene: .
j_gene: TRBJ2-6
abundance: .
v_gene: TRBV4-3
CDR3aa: CASSPSRQGLSGANVLTF
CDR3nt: TGCGCCAGCAGCCCCTCGAGACAGGGACTCTCTGGGGCCAACGTCCTGACTTTC

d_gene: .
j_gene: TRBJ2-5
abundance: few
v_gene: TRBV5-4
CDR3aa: CASSGPETQYF
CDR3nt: TGTGCCAGCAGTGGGCCAGAGACCCAGTACTTC

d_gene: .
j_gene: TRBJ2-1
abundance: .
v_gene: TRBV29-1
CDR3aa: CSCLERRSTGGEQFF
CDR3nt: TGCAGCTGTCTGGAGAGGCGCTCCACGGGTGGTGAGCAGTTCTTC

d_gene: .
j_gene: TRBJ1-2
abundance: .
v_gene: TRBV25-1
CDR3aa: CASRNPRGGYTF
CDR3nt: TGTGCCAGCAGGAATCCCCGAGGTGGCTACACCTTC

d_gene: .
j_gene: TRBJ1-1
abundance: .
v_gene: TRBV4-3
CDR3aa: CASSQDPQGSTEAFF
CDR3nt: TGCGCCAGCAGCCAAGACCCCCAGGGAAGCACTGAAGCTTTCTTT

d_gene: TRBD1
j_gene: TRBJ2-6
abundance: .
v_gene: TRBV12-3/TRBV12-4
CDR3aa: CASSLGQGASGANVLTF
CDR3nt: TGTGCCAGCAGTTTGGGACAGGGGGCTTCCGGGGCCAACGTCCTGACTTTC

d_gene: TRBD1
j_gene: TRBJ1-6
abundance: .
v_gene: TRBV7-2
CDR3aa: CASSRGTATNSPLHF
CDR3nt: TGTGCCAGCAGCCGCGGGACAGCTACCAATTCACCCCTCCACTTT

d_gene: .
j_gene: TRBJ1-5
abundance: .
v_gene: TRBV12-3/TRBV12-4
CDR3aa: CASSFMGSAQHF
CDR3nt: TGTGCCAGCAGTTTTATGGGCTCAGCCCAGCATTTT

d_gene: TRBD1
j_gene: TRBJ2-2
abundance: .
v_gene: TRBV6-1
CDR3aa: CASSLQQGPGELFF
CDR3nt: TGTGCCAGCAGCCTCCAACAGGGGCCCGGGGAGCTGTTTTTT

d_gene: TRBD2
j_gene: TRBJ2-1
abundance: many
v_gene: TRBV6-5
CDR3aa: CASSSGSGTTINNEQFF
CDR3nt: TGTGCCAGCAGTTCAGGATCCGGGACTACGATAAACAATGAGCAGTTCTTC

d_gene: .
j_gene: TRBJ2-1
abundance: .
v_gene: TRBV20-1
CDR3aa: CSAESRRSSYNEQFF
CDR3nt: TGCAGTGCTGAGTCCAGGAGGAGCTCCTACAATGAGCAGTTCTTC